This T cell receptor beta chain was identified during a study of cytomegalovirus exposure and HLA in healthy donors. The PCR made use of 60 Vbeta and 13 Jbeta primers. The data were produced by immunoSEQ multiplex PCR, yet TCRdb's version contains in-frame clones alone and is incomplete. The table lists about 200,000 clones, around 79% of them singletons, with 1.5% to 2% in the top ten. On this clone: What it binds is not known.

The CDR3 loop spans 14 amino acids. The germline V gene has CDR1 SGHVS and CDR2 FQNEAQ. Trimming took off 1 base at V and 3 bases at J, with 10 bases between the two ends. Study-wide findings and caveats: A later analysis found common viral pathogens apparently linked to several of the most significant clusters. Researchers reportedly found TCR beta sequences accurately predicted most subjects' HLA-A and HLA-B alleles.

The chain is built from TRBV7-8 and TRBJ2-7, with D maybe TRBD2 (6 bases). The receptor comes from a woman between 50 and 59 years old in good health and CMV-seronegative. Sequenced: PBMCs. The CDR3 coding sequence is TGTGCCAGCAGCTTAGGACTAGAACTCTACGAGCAGTACTTC. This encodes CASSLGLELYEQYF.